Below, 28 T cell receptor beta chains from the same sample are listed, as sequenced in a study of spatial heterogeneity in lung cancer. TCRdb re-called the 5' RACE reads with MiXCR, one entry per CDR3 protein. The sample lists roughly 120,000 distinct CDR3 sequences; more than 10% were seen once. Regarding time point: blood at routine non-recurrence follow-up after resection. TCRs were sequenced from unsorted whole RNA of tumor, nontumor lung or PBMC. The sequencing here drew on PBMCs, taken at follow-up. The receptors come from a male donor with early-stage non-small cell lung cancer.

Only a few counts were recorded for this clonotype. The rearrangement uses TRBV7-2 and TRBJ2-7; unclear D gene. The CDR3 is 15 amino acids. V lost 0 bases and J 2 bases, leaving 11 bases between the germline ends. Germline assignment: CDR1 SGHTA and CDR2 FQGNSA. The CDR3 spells CASSLAGQRTYEQYF. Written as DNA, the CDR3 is TGTGCCAGCAGCTTAGCAGGGCAACGCACCTACGAGCAGTACTTC.

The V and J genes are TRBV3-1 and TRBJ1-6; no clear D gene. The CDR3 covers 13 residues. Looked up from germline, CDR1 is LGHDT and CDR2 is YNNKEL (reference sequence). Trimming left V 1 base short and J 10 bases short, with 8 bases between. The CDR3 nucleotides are TGTGCCAGCAGCCAAGGAATGCACTCACCCCTCCACTTT. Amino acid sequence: CASSQGMHSPLHF. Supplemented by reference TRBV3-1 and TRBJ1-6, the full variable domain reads DTAVSQTPKYLVTQMGNDKSIKCEQNLGHDTMYWYKQDSKKFLKIMFSYNNKELIINETVPNRFSPKSPDKAHLNLHINSLELGDSAVYFCASSQGMHSPLHFGNGTRLTVT.

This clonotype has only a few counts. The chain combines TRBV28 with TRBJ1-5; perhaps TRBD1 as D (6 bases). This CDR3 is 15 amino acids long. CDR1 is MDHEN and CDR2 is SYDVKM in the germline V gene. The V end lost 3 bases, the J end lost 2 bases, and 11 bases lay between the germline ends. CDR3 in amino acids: CASSFSQGGNQPQHF. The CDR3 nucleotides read TGTGCCAGCAGTTTCTCACAGGGTGGCAATCAGCCCCAGCATTTT. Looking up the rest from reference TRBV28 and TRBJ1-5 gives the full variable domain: DVKVTQSSRYLVKRTGEKVFLECVQDMDHENMFWYRQDPGLGLRLIYFSYDVKMKEKGDIPEGYSVSREKKERFSLILESASTNQTSMYLCASSFSQGGNQPQHFGDGTRLSIL.

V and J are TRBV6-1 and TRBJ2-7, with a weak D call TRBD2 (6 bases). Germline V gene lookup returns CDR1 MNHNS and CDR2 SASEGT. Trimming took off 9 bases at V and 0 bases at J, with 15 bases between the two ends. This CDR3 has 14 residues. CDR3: CASSLAGSSYEQYF. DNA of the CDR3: TGTGCCAGTTCTCTCGCGGGGAGCTCCTACGAGCAGTACTTC.

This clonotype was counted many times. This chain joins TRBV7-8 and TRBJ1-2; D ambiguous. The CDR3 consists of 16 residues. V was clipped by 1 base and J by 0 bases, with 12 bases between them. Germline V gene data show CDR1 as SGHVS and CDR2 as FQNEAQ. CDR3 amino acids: CASSLEYLGTNYGYTF. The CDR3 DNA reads TGTGCCAGCAGCTTAGAGTACCTGGGGACTAACTATGGCTACACCTTC.

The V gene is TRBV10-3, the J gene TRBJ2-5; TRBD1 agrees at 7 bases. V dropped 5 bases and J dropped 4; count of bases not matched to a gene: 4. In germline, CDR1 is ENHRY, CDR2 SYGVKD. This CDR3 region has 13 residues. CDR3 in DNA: TGTGCCATCAGTCCGGGACAGCGAGAGACCCAGTACTTC. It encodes CAISPGQRETQYF.

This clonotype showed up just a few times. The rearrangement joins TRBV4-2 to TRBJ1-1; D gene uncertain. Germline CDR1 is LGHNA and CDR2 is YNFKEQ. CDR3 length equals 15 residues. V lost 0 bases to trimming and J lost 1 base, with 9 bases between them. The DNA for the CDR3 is TGTGCCAGCAGCCAAGAATTGATAGGGAACACTGAAGCTTTCTTT. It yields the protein CASSQELIGNTEAFF.

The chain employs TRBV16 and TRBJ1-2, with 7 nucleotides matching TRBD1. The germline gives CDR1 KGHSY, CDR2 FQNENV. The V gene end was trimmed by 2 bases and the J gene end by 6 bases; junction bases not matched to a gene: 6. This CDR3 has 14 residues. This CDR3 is CASSQGRGRDGYTF. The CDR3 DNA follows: TGTGCCAGCAGCCAAGGGAGGGGGCGCGATGGCTACACCTTC. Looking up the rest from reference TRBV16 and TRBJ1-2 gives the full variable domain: GEEVAQTPKHLVRGEGQKAKLYCAPIKGHSYVFWYQQVLKNEFKFLISFQNENVFDETGMPKERFSAKCLPNSPCSLEIQATKLEDSAVYFCASSQGRGRDGYTFGSGTRLTVV.

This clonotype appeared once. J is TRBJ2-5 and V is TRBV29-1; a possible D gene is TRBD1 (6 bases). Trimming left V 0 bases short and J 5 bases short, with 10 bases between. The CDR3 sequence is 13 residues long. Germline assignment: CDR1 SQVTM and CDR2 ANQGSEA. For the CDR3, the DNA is TGCAGCGTTGAAGAAACAGGGCGGGAGACCCAGTACTTC. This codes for CSVEETGRETQYF.

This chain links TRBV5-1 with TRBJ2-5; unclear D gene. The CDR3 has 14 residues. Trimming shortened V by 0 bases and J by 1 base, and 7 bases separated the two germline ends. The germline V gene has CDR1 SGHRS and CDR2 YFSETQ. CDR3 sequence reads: CASSLATAQETQYF. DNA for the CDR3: TGCGCCAGCAGCTTGGCCACAGCCCAAGAGACCCAGTACTTC.

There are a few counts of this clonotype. The CDR3 loop reads CASSLSGGVIQYF. CDR3 sequence (DNA): TGTGCCAGCAGCTTGTCCGGGGGGGTCATTCAGTACTTC. The chain recombines TRBV5-4 with TRBJ2-4; 8 bases match TRBD2. The germline V gene has CDR1 SGHNT and CDR2 YYREEE (reference sequence). V was clipped by 1 base and J by 9 bases; unmatched bases: 3. The CDR3 has 13 amino acids.

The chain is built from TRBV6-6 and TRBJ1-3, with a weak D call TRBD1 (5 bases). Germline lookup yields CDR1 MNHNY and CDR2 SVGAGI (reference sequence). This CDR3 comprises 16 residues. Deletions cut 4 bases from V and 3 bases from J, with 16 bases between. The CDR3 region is CASSSRLTGGGNTIYF. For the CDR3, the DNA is TGTGCCAGCAGTTCCCGCCTCACCGGGGGTGGAAACACCATATATTTT.

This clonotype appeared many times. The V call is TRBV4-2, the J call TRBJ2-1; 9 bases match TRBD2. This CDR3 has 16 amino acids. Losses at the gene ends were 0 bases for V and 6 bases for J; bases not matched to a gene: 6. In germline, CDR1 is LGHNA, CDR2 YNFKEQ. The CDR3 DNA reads TGTGCCAGCAGCCAAGATACGGTAGCGGGGGTCAATGAGCAGTTCTTC. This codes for CASSQDTVAGVNEQFF.

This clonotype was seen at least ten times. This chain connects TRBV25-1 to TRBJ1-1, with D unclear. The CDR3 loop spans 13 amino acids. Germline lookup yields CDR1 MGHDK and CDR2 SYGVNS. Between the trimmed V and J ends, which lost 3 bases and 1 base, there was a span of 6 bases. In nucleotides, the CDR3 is TGTGCCAGCAGTGAGGTTTGGAACACTGAAGCTTTCTTT. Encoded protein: CASSEVWNTEAFF.

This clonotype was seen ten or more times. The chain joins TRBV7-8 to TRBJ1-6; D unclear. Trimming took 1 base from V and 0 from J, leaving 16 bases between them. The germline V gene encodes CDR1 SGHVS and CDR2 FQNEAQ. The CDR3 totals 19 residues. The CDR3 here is CASSLEWQTSSSYNSPLHF. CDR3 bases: TGTGCCAGCAGCTTAGAGTGGCAGACATCGAGCTCCTATAATTCACCCCTCCACTTT.

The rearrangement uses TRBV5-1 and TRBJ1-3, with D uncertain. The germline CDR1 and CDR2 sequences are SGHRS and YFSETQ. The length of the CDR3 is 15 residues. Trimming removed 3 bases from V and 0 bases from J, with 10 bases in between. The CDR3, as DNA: TGCGCCAGCAGCTCAGGACGGGACTCTGGAAACACCATATATTTT. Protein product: CASSSGRDSGNTIYF.

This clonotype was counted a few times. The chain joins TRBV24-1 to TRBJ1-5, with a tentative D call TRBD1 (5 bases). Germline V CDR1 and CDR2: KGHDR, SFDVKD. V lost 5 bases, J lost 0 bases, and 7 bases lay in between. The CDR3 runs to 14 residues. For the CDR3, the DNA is TGTGCCACCAGTGGACAGTATAGCAATCAGCCCCAGCATTTT. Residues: CATSGQYSNQPQHF.

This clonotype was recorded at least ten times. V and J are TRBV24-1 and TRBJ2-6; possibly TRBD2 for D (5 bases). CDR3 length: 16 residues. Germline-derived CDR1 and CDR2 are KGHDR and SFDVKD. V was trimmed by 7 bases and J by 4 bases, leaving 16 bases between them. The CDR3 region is CATRDSVGFGANVLTF. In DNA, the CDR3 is TGTGCCACCAGGGACTCCGTGGGGTTCGGGGCCAACGTCCTGACTTTC.

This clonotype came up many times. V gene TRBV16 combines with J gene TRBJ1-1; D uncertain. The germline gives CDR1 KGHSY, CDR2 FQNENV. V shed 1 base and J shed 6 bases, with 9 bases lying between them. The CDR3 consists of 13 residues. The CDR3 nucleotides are TGTGCCAGCAGCCAATTGGGGTGGGCTGAAGCTTTCTTT. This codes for CASSQLGWAEAFF.

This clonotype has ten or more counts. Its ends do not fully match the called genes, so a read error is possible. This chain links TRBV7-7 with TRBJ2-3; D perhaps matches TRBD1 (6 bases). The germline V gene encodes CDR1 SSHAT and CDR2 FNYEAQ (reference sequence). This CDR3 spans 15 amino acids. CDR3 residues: CASSLGQSLTDTQYF. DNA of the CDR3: TGTGCTAGCAGCTTAGGACAGAGTCTTACCGATACGCAGTATTTT.

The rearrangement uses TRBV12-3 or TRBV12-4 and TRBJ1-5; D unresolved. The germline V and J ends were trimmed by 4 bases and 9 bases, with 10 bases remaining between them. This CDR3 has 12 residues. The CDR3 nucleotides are TGTGCCAGCAGTTATAGTGTTCGGCCCCAGCATTTT. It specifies CASSYSVRPQHF.

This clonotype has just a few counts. CDR3 coding DNA: TGTGCCAGCAGCCTGACAGGGTACACCTACGAGCAGTACTTC. It codes for CASSLTGYTYEQYF. The chain employs TRBV28 and TRBJ2-7, with 7 bases identical to TRBD1. The CDR3 covers 14 residues. V lost 6 bases and J lost 2; bases outside the gene matches: 7. Germline CDR1 MDHEN, CDR2 SYDVKM. Variable domain in full (rest from reference TRBV28 and TRBJ2-7): DVKVTQSSRYLVKRTGEKVFLECVQDMDHENMFWYRQDPGLGLRLIYFSYDVKMKEKGDIPEGYSVSREKKERFSLILESASTNQTSMYLCASSLTGYTYEQYFGPGTRLTVT.

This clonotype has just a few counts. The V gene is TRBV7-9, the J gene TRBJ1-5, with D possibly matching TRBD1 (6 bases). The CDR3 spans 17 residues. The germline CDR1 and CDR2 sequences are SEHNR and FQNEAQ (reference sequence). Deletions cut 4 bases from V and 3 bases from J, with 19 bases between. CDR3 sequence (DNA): TGTGCCAGCAGCTCCGTAGGGGCCAGGGGTGACAATCAGCCCCAGCATTTT. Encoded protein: CASSSVGARGDNQPQHF.

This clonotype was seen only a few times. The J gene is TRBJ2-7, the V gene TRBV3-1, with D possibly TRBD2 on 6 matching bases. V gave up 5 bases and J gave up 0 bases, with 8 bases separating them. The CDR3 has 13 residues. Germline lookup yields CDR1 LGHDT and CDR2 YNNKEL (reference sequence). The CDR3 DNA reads TGTGCCAGCAGCAATAGCGGCTCCTACGAGCAGTACTTC. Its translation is CASSNSGSYEQYF.

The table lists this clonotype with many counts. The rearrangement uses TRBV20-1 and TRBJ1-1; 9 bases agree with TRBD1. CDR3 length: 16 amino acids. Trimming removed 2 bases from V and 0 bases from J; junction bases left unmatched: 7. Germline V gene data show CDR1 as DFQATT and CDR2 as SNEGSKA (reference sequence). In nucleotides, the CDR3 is TGCAGTGCTAGATGGAACAGGGGGCGCATGAACACTGAAGCTTTCTTT. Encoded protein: CSARWNRGRMNTEAFF.

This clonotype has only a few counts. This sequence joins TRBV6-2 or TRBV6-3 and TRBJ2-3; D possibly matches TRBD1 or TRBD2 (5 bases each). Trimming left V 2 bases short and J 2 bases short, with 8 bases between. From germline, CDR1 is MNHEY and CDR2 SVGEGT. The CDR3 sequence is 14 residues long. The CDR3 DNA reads TGTGCCAGCAGTTACGGGACCTACACAGATACGCAGTATTTT. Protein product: CASSYGTYTDTQYF.

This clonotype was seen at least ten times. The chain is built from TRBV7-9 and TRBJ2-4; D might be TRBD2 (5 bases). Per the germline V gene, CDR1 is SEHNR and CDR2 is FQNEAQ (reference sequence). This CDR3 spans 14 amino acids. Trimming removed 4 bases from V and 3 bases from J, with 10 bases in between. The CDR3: CASSYGNLKNIQYF. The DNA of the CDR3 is TGTGCCAGCAGCTACGGGAATCTCAAAAACATTCAGTACTTC.

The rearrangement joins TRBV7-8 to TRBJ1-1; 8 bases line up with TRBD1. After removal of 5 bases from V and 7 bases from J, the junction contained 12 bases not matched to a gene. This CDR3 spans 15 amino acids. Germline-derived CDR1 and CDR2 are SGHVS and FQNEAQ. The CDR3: CASSPHRSRGREAFF. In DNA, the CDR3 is TGTGCCAGCAGCCCCCACCGGAGCAGGGGGCGTGAAGCTTTCTTT.